This T cell receptor (beta chain) was sequenced in a study of technical replicates of blood from a handful of donors. Sequenced by immunoSEQ multiplex PCR; TCRdb stores in-frame clones only, minus some. Of roughly 56,000 clones detected, about 90% appear once; the ten largest clones hold around 4.9%. V lost 6 bases and J 5 bases, leaving 27 bases between the germline ends. The CDR3 loop spans 17 amino acids. Germline V gene sequence: CDR1 SQVTM, CDR2 ANQGSEA. The source material was PBMCs. The chain is built from TRBV29-1 and TRBJ2-3; TRBD1 is a possible D gene (6 bases). This receptor was taken from a human donor in good health. Some clones in this sample may be carry-over from other donors' samples. The CDR3 coding sequence is TGCAGCGTAAAGTTTTCGGACAGTGCGAATTGGGGAGATACGCAGTATTTT. Its protein product is CSVKFSDSANWGDTQYF.